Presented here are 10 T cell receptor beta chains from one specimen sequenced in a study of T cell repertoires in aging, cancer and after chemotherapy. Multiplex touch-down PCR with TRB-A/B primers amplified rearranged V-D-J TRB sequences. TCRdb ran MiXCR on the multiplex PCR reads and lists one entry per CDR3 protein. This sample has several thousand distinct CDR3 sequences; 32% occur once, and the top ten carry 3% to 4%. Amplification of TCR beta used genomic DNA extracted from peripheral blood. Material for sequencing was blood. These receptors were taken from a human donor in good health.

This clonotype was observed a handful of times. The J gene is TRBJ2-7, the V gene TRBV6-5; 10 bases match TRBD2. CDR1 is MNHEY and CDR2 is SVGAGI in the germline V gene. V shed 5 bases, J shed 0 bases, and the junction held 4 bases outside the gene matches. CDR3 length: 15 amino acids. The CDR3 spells CASSEASGSSYEQYF. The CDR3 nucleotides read TGTGCCAGCAGTGAAGCTAGCGGGAGCTCCTACGAGCAGTACTTC.

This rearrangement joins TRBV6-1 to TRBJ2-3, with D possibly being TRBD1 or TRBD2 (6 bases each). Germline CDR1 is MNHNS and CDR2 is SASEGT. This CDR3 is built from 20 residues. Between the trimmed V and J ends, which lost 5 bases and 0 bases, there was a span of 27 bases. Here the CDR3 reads CASSYFVGGGHLTSTDTQYF. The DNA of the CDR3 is TGTGCCAGCAGTTACTTCGTGGGGGGCGGGCATTTGACTAGCACAGATACGCAGTATTTT.

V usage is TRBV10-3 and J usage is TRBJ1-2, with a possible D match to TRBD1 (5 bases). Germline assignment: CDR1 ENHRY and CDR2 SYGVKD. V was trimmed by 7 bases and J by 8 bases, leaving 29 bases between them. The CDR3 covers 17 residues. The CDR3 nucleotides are TGTGCCATCAAATGGGACTCCACAAGGAGGCTCGGACGGGGCTACACCTTC. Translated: CAIKWDSTRRLGRGYTF.

CDR3 sequence: CASSGIGACTDTQYF. In nucleotides, the CDR3 is TGCGCCAGCAGTGGCATAGGGGCCTGCACAGATACGCAGTATTTT. The rearrangement links TRBV10-1 to TRBJ2-3; TRBD1 might be the D (5 bases). With 4 bases removed from V and 1 base from J, the gap between germline ends came to 12 bases. Germline V CDR1 and CDR2: WNHNN, SYGVQD (reference sequence). This CDR3 spans 15 amino acids.

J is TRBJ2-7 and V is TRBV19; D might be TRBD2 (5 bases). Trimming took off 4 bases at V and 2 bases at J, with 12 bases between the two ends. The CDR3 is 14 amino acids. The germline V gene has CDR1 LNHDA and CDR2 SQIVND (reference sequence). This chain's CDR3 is CASSTGKLTYEQYF. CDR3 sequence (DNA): TGTGCCAGTAGTACCGGGAAACTAACCTACGAGCAGTACTTC.

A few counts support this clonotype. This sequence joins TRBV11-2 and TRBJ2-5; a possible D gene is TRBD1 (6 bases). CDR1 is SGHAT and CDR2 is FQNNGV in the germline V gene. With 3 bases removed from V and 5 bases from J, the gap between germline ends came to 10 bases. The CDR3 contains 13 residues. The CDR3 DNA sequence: TGTGCCAGCAGCTTGACAGGACTGGAGACCCAGTACTTC. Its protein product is CASSLTGLETQYF.

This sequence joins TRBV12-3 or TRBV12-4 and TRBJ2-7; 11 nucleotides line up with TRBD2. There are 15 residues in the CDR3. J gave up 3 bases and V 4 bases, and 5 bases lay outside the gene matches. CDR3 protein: CASSSGTSGLYEQYF. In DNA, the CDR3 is TGTGCCAGCAGTTCCGGGACTAGCGGCCTCTACGAGCAGTACTTC.

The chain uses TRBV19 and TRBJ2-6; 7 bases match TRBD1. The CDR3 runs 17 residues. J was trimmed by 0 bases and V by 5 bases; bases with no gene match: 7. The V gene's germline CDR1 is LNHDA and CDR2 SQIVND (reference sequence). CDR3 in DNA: TGTGCCAGTAGTGAAGGGGGCAGCTCCTCTGGGGCCAACGTCCTGACTTTC. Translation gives CASSEGGSSSGANVLTF.

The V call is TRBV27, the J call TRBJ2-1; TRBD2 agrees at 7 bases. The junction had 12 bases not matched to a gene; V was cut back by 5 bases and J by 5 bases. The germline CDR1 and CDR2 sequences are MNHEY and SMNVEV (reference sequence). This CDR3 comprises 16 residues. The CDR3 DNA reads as TGTGCCAGCAGTATGCCCAGCGGGAATCTTAACAATGAGCAGTTCTTC. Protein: CASSMPSGNLNNEQFF.

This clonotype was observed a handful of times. CDR3 sequence reads: CSQYRDRPNTEAFF. The CDR3 DNA sequence: TGCAGTCAATACCGGGACAGGCCGAACACTGAAGCTTTCTTT. V is TRBV20-1 and J is TRBJ1-1; 8 bases map to TRBD1. CDR3 length equals 14 residues. V was pared by 8 bases and J by 1 base, with 9 bases of the junction left unmatched. The V gene's germline CDR1 is DFQATT and CDR2 SNEGSKA (reference sequence).